The clone carrying this T cell receptor beta chain has only a few counts. This table comes from immunoSEQ multiplex PCR, and its TCRdb copy is limited to in-frame clones, with some not included. The sample lists about 84,000 clones, around 80% occurring once. The sample comes from a study of PD-L1 blockade in urothelial cancer. Study background: Blood was evaluated 3 weeks (second dose) and 6 weeks after therapy began.

Patients were diagnosed with urothelial carcinoma, either locally advanced or metastatic. The CDR3 sequence is 14 residues long. Germline V CDR1 and CDR2: SGHNT, YYREEE (reference sequence). The J segment lost 5 bases and the V segment lost 4 bases, leaving 7 bases of the junction unmatched. V gene TRBV5-4 combines with J gene TRBJ1-2, with 8 bases aligning to TRBD1. Specimen: PBMCs, collected around atezolizumab (anti-PD-L1) treatment. The TCR sequence derives from a man aged 70-80 years with urothelial cancer. The CDR3 is CASSPDRGVYGYTF. As DNA, the CDR3 is TGTGCCAGCAGCCCTGACAGGGGCGTTTATGGCTACACCTTC.